Listed here are 32 T cell receptor beta chains from one sample, sequenced in a study of CD8+ T cells in alopecia areata. Extracted RNA was reverse transcribed into cDNA, the sequencing template. Only in-frame clones appear in the TCRdb table, and some are missing; sequencing was by immunoSEQ multiplex PCR. The table lists 120,000 or so clones, approximately 38% of them singletons. Sequenced input: CD4+ T cells sorted from blood. The receptors were sampled from a human donor with alopecia areata.

The CDR3 here is CASILGQVGTGELFF. For the CDR3, the DNA is TGTGCCAGCATTTTAGGTCAGGTTGGCACCGGGGAGCTGTTTTTT. The chain employs TRBV2 and TRBJ2-2, with unresolved D. The germline CDR1 and CDR2 sequences are SNHLY and FYNNEI. Trimming cost V 7 bases and J 4 bases, with 16 bases left between them. The CDR3 spans 15 residues.

The chain carries TRBV6-5 and TRBJ2-1; D is perhaps TRBD1 (6 bases). The germline gives CDR1 MNHEY, CDR2 SVGAGI. V was pared by 2 bases and J by 7 bases, with 9 bases between. The CDR3 spans 13 residues. DNA of the CDR3: TGTGCCAGCAGTTACAACAGGGCGAATGAGCAGTTCTTC. As protein: CASSYNRANEQFF.

This rearrangement joins TRBV25-1 to TRBJ2-6, with 8 nucleotides matching TRBD1. Losses at the gene ends were 2 bases for V and 0 bases for J; bases not matched to a gene: 3. Germline lookup yields CDR1 MGHDK and CDR2 SYGVNS. The CDR3 length is 17 residues. CDR3 nucleotides: TGTGCCAGCAGTGAAGGGACAGGCGTCTCTGGGGCCAACGTCCTGACTTTC. Its protein product is CASSEGTGVSGANVLTF.

This clone was seen a handful of times. Other nucleotide sequences from this sample produce the same CDR3. This chain uses TRBV27 with TRBJ2-1; 12 bases are a match to TRBD2. CDR1 MNHEY and CDR2 SMNVEV come from the germline V gene (reference sequence). This CDR3 has 15 amino acids. V lost 4 bases, J lost 6 bases, and 4 bases stayed unmatched. The CDR3 bases are TGTGCCAGCAGTTCTAGCGGGAGGGCGGGCAATGAGCAGTTCTTC. Protein sequence: CASSSSGRAGNEQFF.

In its sample, this clone was seen a few times. V usage is TRBV29-1 and J usage is TRBJ1-5, with 8 positions matching TRBD1. The CDR3 totals 14 residues. V was pared by 4 bases and J by 3 bases, with 5 bases of the junction left unmatched. The germline V gene encodes CDR1 SQVTM and CDR2 ANQGSEA. In nucleotides, the CDR3 is TGCAGCGTTGTGTGGACAGGGACCAATCAGCCCCAGCATTTT. It codes for CSVVWTGTNQPQHF.

This clone has a handful of counts. The J gene is TRBJ1-5, the V gene TRBV29-1; tentatively, D is TRBD1 (5 bases). Per the germline V gene, CDR1 is SQVTM and CDR2 is ANQGSEA. CDR3 size: 14 residues. The germline V and J ends were trimmed by 5 bases and 4 bases, with 15 bases remaining between them. CDR3 loop: CSVREGVGNQPQHF. DNA of the CDR3: TGCAGCGTTCGAGAAGGGGTCGGGAATCAGCCCCAGCATTTT.

The rearrangement links TRBV30 to TRBJ1-4; 9 positions agree with TRBD1. Trimming at V came to 2 bases and at J to 4 bases, leaving 14 bases not matched to a gene. CDR1 is GTSNPN and CDR2 is SVGIG in the germline V gene (reference sequence). This CDR3 region has 18 residues. CDR3 in DNA: TGTGCCTGGAGTAGCACGACAGAGATGGGACAGGGTAATGAAAAACTGTTTTTT. Residues: CAWSSTTEMGQGNEKLFF.

This clone was recorded a few times. The CDR3 sequence is CAWSGLAGYNEQFF. The CDR3 coding sequence is TGTGCCTGGAGCGGACTAGCCGGCTACAATGAGCAGTTCTTC. The chain has TRBV30 and TRBJ2-1; 8 nucleotides line up with TRBD2. Germline CDR1 and CDR2: GTSNPN and SVGIG (reference sequence). V lost 3 bases and J lost 3; bases outside the gene matches: 4. CDR3 length: 14 amino acids.

The sample holds a few counts of this clone. The same CDR3 also results from other DNA sequences found in this sample. The CDR3 DNA reads TGCGCCAGCAGCCTCGGACAGGGAATAGATACGCAGTATTTT. It specifies CASSLGQGIDTQYF. The chain has TRBV5-1 and TRBJ2-3; TRBD1 agrees at 8 bases. Germline values: CDR1 SGHRS, CDR2 YFSETQ. With V trimmed by 4 bases and J by 5 bases, 6 bases remained unmatched. The CDR3 runs to 14 residues.

The chain recombines TRBV5-1 with TRBJ1-5; D is ambiguous. The length of the CDR3 is 14 residues. CDR1 is SGHRS, CDR2 YFSETQ, per germline. Deletions cut 4 bases from V and 3 bases from J, with 11 bases between. CDR3 region: CASSPNGDNQPQHF. CDR3 nucleotide sequence: TGCGCCAGCAGCCCAAACGGAGACAATCAGCCCCAGCATTTT.

This clone turned up a few times. The rearrangement joins TRBV30 to TRBJ2-7, with 15 positions matching TRBD2. With 7 bases clipped from V and 7 bases from J, the junction kept 11 bases outside the gene matches. This CDR3 is built from 15 residues. Germline CDR1 and CDR2: GTSNPN and SVGIG (reference sequence). CDR3 coding DNA: TGTGCCTACTCCAGGGGACTAGCGGGAGGTGGAGAGCAGTACTTC. It yields the protein CAYSRGLAGGGEQYF. The full variable domain, its missing parts supplied by reference TRBV30 and TRBJ2-7, is SQTIHQWPATLVQPVGSPLSLECTVEGTSNPNLYWYRQAAGRGLQLLFYSVGIGQISSEVPQNLSASRPQDRQFILSSKKLLLSDSGFYLCAYSRGLAGGGEQYFGPGTRLTVT.

This clone was seen only a few times. The CDR3 region has the DNA TGTGCCAGCAGCCTGACAGAGAACACTGAAGCTTTCTTT. Protein product: CASSLTENTEAFF. The chain combines TRBV2 with TRBJ1-1; tentatively, D is TRBD1 (5 bases). Germline assignment: CDR1 SNHLY and CDR2 FYNNEI. V lost 6 bases and J 1 base, leaving 9 bases between the germline ends. This CDR3 spans 13 amino acids.

V gene TRBV20-1 combines with J gene TRBJ2-1, with D hard to call. The CDR3 spans 11 residues. The V end was cut by 5 bases, the J end by 4 bases, with 6 bases between. CDR1 is DFQATT and CDR2 is SNEGSKA in the germline V gene (reference sequence). The CDR3 region is CSAPIYNEQFF. In nucleotides, the CDR3 is TGCAGTGCTCCAATATACAATGAGCAGTTCTTC.

The J gene is TRBJ1-1, the V gene TRBV15; D gene uncertain. This CDR3 region has 18 residues. The V gene's germline CDR1 is LNHNV and CDR2 YYDKDF (reference sequence). Trimming left V 0 bases short and J 2 bases short, with 19 bases between. CDR3 residues: CATSRDEFKTTPNTEAFF. DNA of the CDR3: TGTGCCACCAGCAGAGATGAATTTAAGACGACCCCTAACACTGAAGCTTTCTTT.

The chain combines TRBV27 with TRBJ2-1, with D perhaps matching TRBD1 (6 bases). V was shortened by 2 bases and J by 3 bases, with 20 bases between the two germline ends. The CDR3 is 18 residues long. Germline CDR1 reads MNHEY; CDR2 reads SMNVEV (reference sequence). DNA of the CDR3: TGTGCCAGCAGTTTAAGCCTAGCCAGGGGCTCGATCTACAATGAGCAGTTCTTC. It encodes CASSLSLARGSIYNEQFF.

The chain links TRBV7-2 to TRBJ2-7, with 8 bases fitting TRBD2. CDR1 and CDR2 (germline): SGHTA, FQGNSA. The CDR3 consists of 15 residues. Trimming at V came to 0 bases and at J to 2 bases, leaving 3 bases not matched to a gene. The CDR3 is CASSLAAGGPYEQYF. The DNA for the CDR3 is TGTGCCAGCAGCTTAGCGGCGGGGGGACCCTACGAGCAGTACTTC. The entire variable domain, with the rest obtained from reference TRBV7-2 and TRBJ2-7, is as follows: GAGVSQSPSNKVTEKGKDVELRCDPISGHTALYWYRQSLGQGLEFLIYFQGNSAPDKSGLPSDRFSAERTGGSVSTLTIQRTQQEDSAVYLCASSLAAGGPYEQYFGPGTRLTVT.

This clone was counted only a few times. The rearrangement links TRBV4-1 to TRBJ2-3; D not certain. The CDR3 length is 16 residues. Trimming pared 3 bases from V and 0 bases from J, leaving 13 bases between. The germline V gene has CDR1 MGHRA and CDR2 YSYEKL. The DNA of the CDR3 is TGCGCCAGCAGCCAGAAGATGAGACTTAGCACAGATACGCAGTATTTT. Translated, it gives CASSQKMRLSTDTQYF.

There are a few counts of this clone. V usage is TRBV5-1 and J usage is TRBJ2-7, with TRBD2 matching 11 bases. The germline V gene has CDR1 SGHRS and CDR2 YFSETQ. V gave up 1 base and J gave up 5 bases; unmatched junction bases: 8. The CDR3 sequence is 16 residues long. The CDR3 coding sequence is TGCGCCAGCAGCTTGATGACTAGCGGGGCTCTCGACGAGCAGTACTTC. As protein: CASSLMTSGALDEQYF.

The V call is TRBV30, the J call TRBJ2-1; D not resolved. V shed 2 bases and J shed 9 bases, with 14 bases lying between them. Per germline, CDR1 GTSNPN and CDR2 SVGIG (reference sequence). This CDR3 has 13 residues. CDR3 sequence (DNA): TGTGCCTGGAGTCCCCGACCCCCCACTGAGCAGTTCTTC. Residues: CAWSPRPPTEQFF.

V usage is TRBV4-3 and J usage is TRBJ2-5; D is tentatively TRBD1 or TRBD2 (5 bases each). This CDR3 spans 15 amino acids. Germline loops: CDR1 LGHNA, CDR2 YSLEER. Trimming pared 4 bases from V and 5 bases from J, leaving 17 bases between. The CDR3 DNA is TGCGCCAGCAGCCCATCGGGGCTGCGGTGGGAGACCCAGTACTTC. Its protein is CASSPSGLRWETQYF.

This clone was seen just once. V is TRBV2 and J is TRBJ1-2; D is undetermined. The germline V gene encodes CDR1 SNHLY and CDR2 FYNNEI. This CDR3 comprises 10 residues. The V gene lost 8 bases and the J gene lost 4 bases, with 5 bases spanning the gap. In nucleotides, the CDR3 is TGTGCCAGCGGGTCCTATGGCTACACCTTC. Protein sequence: CASGSYGYTF.

The rearrangement links TRBV6-5 to TRBJ2-1; TRBD1 is a possible D gene (5 bases). Germline loops: CDR1 MNHEY, CDR2 SVGAGI. The CDR3 has 14 amino acids. Trimming pared 5 bases from V and 4 bases from J, leaving 12 bases between. The CDR3 DNA reads as TGTGCCAGCAGTAATCGCAGGGTGTACAATGAGCAGTTCTTC. Its translation: CASSNRRVYNEQFF.

The V call is TRBV30, the J call TRBJ1-2; TRBD1 is a possible D gene (5 bases). Germline V gives CDR1 GTSNPN, CDR2 SVGIG (reference sequence). The CDR3 has 13 residues. With 1 base removed from V and 4 bases from J, the gap between germline ends came to 10 bases. This CDR3 is CAWSEGNGYGYTF. In DNA form, the CDR3 reads TGTGCCTGGAGTGAGGGGAACGGCTATGGCTACACCTTC.

The sample holds a few counts of this clone. The genes are TRBV20-1 and TRBJ1-1; no reliable D call. The CDR3 sequence is 10 residues long. The germline gives CDR1 DFQATT, CDR2 SNEGSKA (reference sequence). Trimming shortened V by 4 bases and J by 8 bases, and 8 bases separated the two germline ends. CDR3 amino acids: CSATRREAFF. The DNA for the CDR3 is TGCAGTGCTACTCGGAGGGAAGCTTTCTTT.

This clone has a handful of counts. The rearrangement uses TRBV29-1 and TRBJ2-2; perhaps D is TRBD1 or TRBD2 (5 bases each). CDR1 SQVTM and CDR2 ANQGSEA come from the germline V gene. The V and J ends lost 7 bases and 1 base respectively, with 13 bases between them. This CDR3 is 14 amino acids long. The CDR3 protein is CSAGARGNTGELFF. For the CDR3, the DNA is TGCAGCGCCGGGGCAAGGGGGAACACCGGGGAGCTGTTTTTT.

J is TRBJ2-2 and V is TRBV6-4, with TRBD1 matching 9 bases. Germline trimming cut 8 bases from V and 4 bases from J; bases unmatched to any gene: 8. This CDR3 has 15 amino acids. Germline values: CDR1 MRHNA, CDR2 SNTAGT. CDR3 amino acids: CASSGGQGGTGELFF. CDR3 nucleotide sequence: TGTGCCAGCTCTGGGGGACAGGGCGGCACCGGGGAGCTGTTTTTT.

This clone appeared a few times. The chain joins TRBV29-1 to TRBJ2-1, with D maybe TRBD2 (6 bases). Trimming cost V 2 bases and J 1 base, with 12 bases left between them. The CDR3 sequence is 15 residues long. Germline values: CDR1 SQVTM, CDR2 ANQGSEA. CDR3 nucleotides: TGCAGCGTTGAATCGGCGGAGGGGTCCTACAATGAGCAGTTCTTC. It yields the protein CSVESAEGSYNEQFF.

V usage is TRBV27 and J usage is TRBJ1-6, with D hard to call. This CDR3 region has 12 residues. Germline values: CDR1 MNHEY, CDR2 SMNVEV (reference sequence). Trimming left V 1 base short and J 10 bases short, with 5 bases between. The CDR3 coding sequence is TGTGCCAGCAGTTTATGGAACTCACCCCTCCACTTT. Protein sequence: CASSLWNSPLHF.

The rearrangement joins TRBV6-5 to TRBJ2-7; weak D call: TRBD1 (6 bases). With 6 bases removed from V and 5 bases from J, the gap between germline ends came to 8 bases. Germline CDR1 is MNHEY and CDR2 is SVGAGI. This CDR3 is built from 11 residues. The CDR3 loop is CASSTGNEQYF. CDR3 coding DNA: TGTGCCAGCAGCACAGGGAACGAGCAGTACTTC.

This clone was seen more than once but under ten times. V gene TRBV9 combines with J gene TRBJ2-3, with 11 bases aligning to TRBD2. V was pared by 0 bases and J by 0 bases, with 6 bases of the junction left unmatched. CDR3 size: 18 residues. The germline CDR1 and CDR2 sequences are SGDLS and YYNGEE. CDR3 DNA: TGTGCCAGCAGCGTAGCTACTAGCGGGGGAGTCAGCACAGATACGCAGTATTTT. It specifies CASSVATSGGVSTDTQYF. Variable domain in full (rest from reference TRBV9 and TRBJ2-3): DSGVTQTPKHLITATGQRVTLRCSPRSGDLSVYWYQQSLDQGLQFLIQYYNGEERAKGNILERFSAQQFPDLHSELNLSSLELGDSALYFCASSVATSGGVSTDTQYFGPGTRLTVL.

This clone turned up a few times. V usage is TRBV29-1 and J usage is TRBJ2-1; weak D call: TRBD2 (5 bases). V gave up 5 bases and J gave up 9 bases, with 23 bases separating them. This CDR3 is 15 amino acids long. Germline CDR1 and CDR2: SQVTM and ANQGSEA. In DNA form, the CDR3 reads TGCAGCGTTATCTTAGCCCGGAACATTCGGGGTGAGCAGTTCTTC. The encoded protein is CSVILARNIRGEQFF.

This clone has more than one count but fewer than ten. The chain recombines TRBV2 with TRBJ2-5; no clear D. V lost 6 bases and J lost 5, with 13 bases in between. Per germline, CDR1 SNHLY and CDR2 FYNNEI. The CDR3 runs 13 residues. DNA of the CDR3: TGTGCCAGCAGAAGCATGGTTGTTGAGACCCAGTACTTC. It translates to CASRSMVVETQYF.